The 5 T cell receptor delta chains in this list originate from one sample, sequenced in a study of gamma-delta chains in newborns, infants, children. TCRdb fed the reads to CATT. The sample lists 13,000 to 15,000 delta-chain clones; 7% to 7.5% were seen once. The sequenced sample consisted of blood. The receptor set was obtained from a child who was a newborn, infant or young child, either healthy, febrile or measles-vaccinated (not recorded which).

This clone was counted between two and nine times. TCRdb assigns this DNA the protein of a much larger clone, which departs from its translation at residue 13; this likely reflects a read error, and the protein shown comes from translating the DNA. The J gene is TRDJ3, the V gene TRDV2, with TRDD3 matching over 10 bases. Germline V gives CDR1 GEAIGNYY, CDR2 EKD. CDR3 length: 19 amino acids. Written as DNA, the CDR3 is TGTGCCTGTGACGGACTTACTGGGGGATTCTCCTGGGGCACCCGACAGATGTTTTTC. Translated, it gives CACDGLTGGFSWGTRQMFF.

This clone is medium-sized (0.01 to 0.1%) by share. Other DNA sequences within the sample encode an identical CDR3. The chain is built from TRDV2 and TRDJ1; 10 nucleotides match TRDD3. The germline gives CDR1 GEAIGNYY, CDR2 EKD. The ends lost 0 bases at V and 9 bases at J; junction bases unmatched: 6. The CDR3 spans 14 residues. The CDR3 reads CACDTWGIHGELIF. CDR3 sequence (DNA): TGTGCCTGTGACACCTGGGGGATACACGGGGAACTCATCTTT.

This clone was seen only a few times. This chain joins TRDV2 and TRDJ3, with 11 bases matching TRDD3. This CDR3 has 20 amino acids. V gave up 0 bases and J gave up 4 bases; unmatched junction bases: 10. Germline V CDR1 and CDR2: GEAIGNYY, EKD. CDR3 sequence: CACDTVAMGDTRWDTRQMFF. For the CDR3, the DNA is TGTGCCTGTGACACCGTCGCGATGGGGGATACGCGTTGGGACACCCGACAGATGTTTTTC.

This clone was seen only a few times. This probably arose from a read error, given a far larger clone one base away. This chain links TRDV2 with TRDJ3; 8 nucleotides agree with TRDD3. Germline V gene lookup returns CDR1 GEAIGNYY and CDR2 EKD. The CDR3 spans 16 residues. The CDR3 coding sequence is TGTGCCTGTGACACCTGGGGATACTGGGACACCCGACGGATGTTTTTC. The encoded protein is CACDTWGYWDTRRMFF.

As to this clone: An end of the junction differs from the germline gene, which may be a read error. The same CDR3 can be traced to other DNA sequences in this sample. The chain links TRDV2 to TRDJ2, with 8 bases matching TRDD3. Per germline, CDR1 GEAIGNYY and CDR2 EKD. The CDR3 contains 15 residues. The CDR3 DNA follows: TGTGCCTGCGACACCGGGGGATATTTGACAGCACAACTCTTCTTT. Translation: CACDTGGYLTAQLFF.